This entry lists 9 T cell receptor beta chains sequenced from one sample in a study of OX40 agonist ivuxolimab in advanced cancers. The repertoire was sequenced with immunoSEQ multiplex PCR; TCRdb's copy has only in-frame clones and lacks some. The profile shows 65,000 to 70,000 clones, roughly 80% of them singletons. The sequences come from CD4+ or CD8+ T cells sorted from blood, collected in a trial of the OX40 agonist ivuxolimab. These receptors came from an adult with an advanced solid tumor such as melanoma, head and neck, liver or kidney cancer.

The chain has TRBV5-4 and TRBJ1-5; D unresolved. The ends were cut back, 1 base at V and 6 bases at J, with 5 bases in the middle. Germline V gene data show CDR1 as SGHNT and CDR2 as YYREEE (reference sequence). CDR3 length: 12 residues. This chain's CDR3 is CASSLYGQPQHF. The CDR3 DNA is TGTGCCAGCAGCTTGTACGGTCAGCCCCAGCATTTT.

The CDR3 DNA reads as TGTGCCAGCAGGCCCGCCGGGACAGGGAATGAGCAGTACTTC. Translation: CASRPAGTGNEQYF. The genes are TRBV7-9 and TRBJ2-7; 9 nucleotides agree with TRBD1. The ends lost 6 bases at V and 7 bases at J; junction bases unmatched: 10. This CDR3 comprises 14 residues. Germline CDR1 SEHNR, CDR2 FQNEAQ (reference sequence).

This rearrangement joins TRBV19 to TRBJ2-1; 11 bases are shared with TRBD2. The CDR3 length is 15 residues. Trimming at V came to 7 bases and at J to 7 bases, leaving 9 bases not matched to a gene. Per the germline V gene, CDR1 is LNHDA and CDR2 is SQIVND (reference sequence). The CDR3 protein is CASTDEASGRNEQFF. The CDR3 DNA reads TGTGCCAGTACCGACGAGGCTAGCGGGAGGAATGAGCAGTTCTTC. Drawing the rest from reference TRBV19 and TRBJ2-1, the complete variable domain is DGGITQSPKYLFRKEGQNVTLSCEQNLNHDAMYWYRQDPGQGLRLIYYSQIVNDFQKGDIAEGYSVSREKKESFPLTVTSAQKNPTAFYLCASTDEASGRNEQFFGPGTRLTVL.

The chain carries TRBV5-1 and TRBJ2-1, with TRBD2 as a possible D gene (5 bases). This CDR3 region has 17 residues. Trimming removed 0 bases at V and 4 bases at J, with 17 bases between. The germline CDR1 and CDR2 sequences are SGHRS and YFSETQ. CDR3 nucleotide sequence: TGCGCCAGCAGCTTGGCCAGACTATCAACCGAATACAATGAGCAGTTCTTC. This sequence encodes CASSLARLSTEYNEQFF.

This clone was seen once. The chain employs TRBV28 and TRBJ2-5; TRBD2 aligns across 12 bases. The CDR3 is made up of 17 amino acids. Germline values: CDR1 MDHEN, CDR2 SYDVKM. J was trimmed by 7 bases and V by 5 bases; bases with no gene match: 14. For the CDR3, the DNA is TGTGCCAGCAGTCCCCCGGCATTACTAGCGGGGGGAGGGACCCAGTACTTC. This sequence encodes CASSPPALLAGGGTQYF.

The V gene is TRBV29-1, the J gene TRBJ1-3; TRBD1 matches 7 bases. The V and J ends lost 4 bases and 1 base, in that order; junction bases with no gene match: 1. The CDR3 consists of 13 residues. Germline CDR1 SQVTM, CDR2 ANQGSEA. The CDR3 protein is CSVAQGSGNTIYF. DNA of the CDR3: TGCAGCGTTGCACAGGGGTCTGGAAACACCATATATTTT.

The chain combines TRBV7-9 with TRBJ2-1; 13 bases map to TRBD2. Per germline, CDR1 SEHNR and CDR2 FQNEAQ (reference sequence). V lost 4 bases, J lost 5 bases, and 8 bases stayed unmatched. There are 17 residues in the CDR3. The CDR3 is CASSSYGLAGDHNEQFF. CDR3 sequence (DNA): TGTGCCAGCAGCTCATACGGACTAGCGGGAGACCACAATGAGCAGTTCTTC.

The V and J genes are TRBV2 and TRBJ2-7; D not certain. Germline V lookup: CDR1 SNHLY, CDR2 FYNNEI. Trimming took 3 bases from V and 1 from J, leaving 7 bases between them. This CDR3 is built from 13 residues. The CDR3 sequence: CASSEFESYEQYF. For the CDR3, the DNA is TGTGCCAGCAGTGAGTTTGAATCCTACGAGCAGTACTTC.

The V call is TRBV11-2, the J call TRBJ2-3; 13 positions agree with TRBD2. Germline CDR1 SGHAT, CDR2 FQNNGV. CDR3 size: 16 residues. Trimming at V came to 5 bases and at J to 6 bases, leaving 8 bases not matched to a gene. DNA for the CDR3: TGTGCCAGCAGCAAACTAGCGGGGGGGGCGGAGGATACGCAGTATTTT. This encodes CASSKLAGGAEDTQYF.